The 11 T cell receptor beta chains presented below share a single source sample, sequenced in a study of blood T cell repertoires in COVID-19. Some clones are missing from TCRdb's copy, which holds only in-frame ones; the method was immunoSEQ multiplex PCR. This table has some 210,000 clones, approximately 80% appearing once. The sample taken for sequencing was PBMCs or T cells enriched from blood (not recorded which). These receptors all stem from a man between 25 and 39 years old with acute COVID-19.

The chain joins TRBV20-1 to TRBJ2-3, with D tentatively TRBD2 (6 bases). With 3 bases removed from V and 4 bases from J, the gap between germline ends came to 23 bases. Germline V gene lookup returns CDR1 DFQATT and CDR2 SNEGSKA (reference sequence). This CDR3 comprises 17 residues. CDR3: CSASWSGGADSPDTQYF. CDR3 bases: TGCAGTGCTAGTTGGTCGGGCGGGGCCGATAGCCCAGATACGCAGTATTTT.

The CDR3 protein is CASSNLAFYNEQFF. The CDR3 coding sequence is TGTGCCAGCAGCAATTTAGCATTTTACAATGAGCAGTTCTTC. The chain combines TRBV5-6 with TRBJ2-1, with D hard to call. The CDR3 consists of 14 residues. V shed 4 bases and J shed 4 bases, with 12 bases lying between them. Per the germline V gene, CDR1 is SGHDT and CDR2 is YYEEEE. The entire variable domain, with the rest obtained from reference TRBV5-6 and TRBJ2-1, is as follows: DAGVTQSPTHLIKTRGQQVTLRCSPKSGHDTVSWYQQALGQGPQFIFQYYEEEERQRGNFPDRFSGHQFPNYSSELNVNALLLGDSALYLCASSNLAFYNEQFFGPGTRLTVL.

The rearrangement links TRBV27 to TRBJ2-1, with a tentative D call TRBD2 (6 bases). The V and J ends lost 2 bases and 6 bases respectively, with 14 bases between them. The CDR3 has 15 residues. Germline V gives CDR1 MNHEY, CDR2 SMNVEV (reference sequence). The CDR3 region has the DNA TGTGCCAGCAGTTTAAGGGACGGGGGATCCAATGAGCAGTTCTTC. It encodes CASSLRDGGSNEQFF.

This chain uses TRBV15 with TRBJ1-5, with 9 nucleotides matching TRBD1. Germline trimming cut 2 bases from V and 2 bases from J; bases unmatched to any gene: 1. The CDR3 has 15 residues. Per the germline V gene, CDR1 is LNHNV and CDR2 is YYDKDF (reference sequence). CDR3 nucleotide sequence: TGTGCCACCAGCAGAAGGACAGGGGGCAATCAGCCCCAGCATTTT. The encoded protein is CATSRRTGGNQPQHF.

The gene calls are TRBV5-1 and TRBJ2-5; D possibly corresponds to TRBD2 (5 bases). CDR1 and CDR2 from the germline V gene are SGHRS and YFSETQ. V lost 3 bases and J lost 2, with 14 bases in between. This CDR3 is built from 15 residues. This CDR3 is CASSSGTRTQETQYF. CDR3 bases: TGCGCCAGCAGCTCGGGCACTAGGACGCAAGAGACCCAGTACTTC.

Only a few counts were recorded for this clone. J is TRBJ1-4 and V is TRBV7-2; no firm D call. This CDR3 spans 14 amino acids. The germline V and J ends were trimmed by 8 bases and 5 bases, with 15 bases remaining between them. Germline V CDR1 and CDR2: SGHTA, FQGNSA. This CDR3 reads CASRNGVTNEKLFF. The CDR3 DNA sequence: TGTGCCAGCCGGAACGGGGTGACGAATGAAAAACTGTTTTTT.

A few counts support this clone. V and J are TRBV28 and TRBJ2-2; TRBD2 matches 7 bases. This CDR3 has 14 amino acids. Looked up from germline, CDR1 is MDHEN and CDR2 is SYDVKM. After removal of 8 bases from V and 0 bases from J, the junction contained 3 bases not matched to a gene. CDR3 nucleotide sequence: TGTGCCAGCTACGCGGGGGCGAACACCGGGGAGCTGTTTTTT. It codes for CASYAGANTGELFF.

This chain joins TRBV5-1 and TRBJ1-3; D call uncertain. Per germline, CDR1 SGHRS and CDR2 YFSETQ. The CDR3 has 16 residues. Trimming left V 7 bases short and J 4 bases short, with 21 bases between. The CDR3 protein is CASRENAGMPGNTIYF. CDR3 nucleotide sequence: TGCGCCAGCCGAGAGAATGCCGGGATGCCAGGAAACACCATATATTTT. The whole variable domain, filled in from reference TRBV5-1 and TRBJ1-3, reads KAGVTQTPRYLIKTRGQQVTLSCSPISGHRSVSWYQQTPGQGLQFLFEYFSETQRNKGNFPGRFSGRQFSNSRSEMNVSTLELGDSALYLCASRENAGMPGNTIYFGEGSWLTVV.

The V and J genes are TRBV12-5 and TRBJ1-1; perhaps TRBD1 as D (6 bases). Germline lookup yields CDR1 LGHNT and CDR2 FRNRAP. V lost 6 bases to trimming and J lost 0 bases, with 8 bases between them. The CDR3 totals 13 residues. In nucleotides, the CDR3 is TGTGCTAGTGGAACAGGGCTGAACACTGAAGCTTTCTTT. Amino acids: CASGTGLNTEAFF.

This chain links TRBV7-2 with TRBJ2-3, with D maybe TRBD2 (6 bases). V lost 5 bases, J lost 5 bases, and 14 bases lay in between. This CDR3 comprises 14 residues. Germline CDR1 SGHTA, CDR2 FQGNSA. CDR3 coding DNA: TGTGCCAGCAGCCTCCGAGCGGGCCAAGATACGCAGTATTTT. Its protein is CASSLRAGQDTQYF.

A single count supports this clone. This chain joins TRBV30 and TRBJ1-1; 9 bases map to TRBD1. The CDR3 is 13 residues long. The V segment lost 5 bases and the J segment 3 bases; nucleotides outside the gene matches: 4. The germline CDR1 and CDR2 sequences are GTSNPN and SVGIG (reference sequence). The CDR3 DNA sequence: TGTGCCTGGGACGGACAGGGGCACACTGAAGCTTTCTTT. Its protein product is CAWDGQGHTEAFF.